The source of this T cell receptor (beta chain) is a study of breast tumors, draining lymph nodes, adjacent tissues. Findings and caveats of the study: Compared with lymph nodes, tumors were less diverse; compared with nontumor tissue, more. Data only fit, rather than demonstrated, lymph node origin of most tumor T cells.

A word on this clonotype: Its antigen is still unknown.

In TCRdb, the multiplex PCR reads were re-called with MiXCR into one record per CDR3 protein. The profile covers 25,000 to 40,000 distinct CDR3 sequences, with roughly two thirds appearing a single time and about 18% taken by the ten largest. The clonotype was recovered from a female donor with breast cancer. Some clones in this sample may be carry-over from other donors' samples. Sequenced sample: breast tumor tissue.

CDR3 sequence: CATSDGGSHYEQYF. CDR3 DNA: TGTGCCACCAGTGATGGAGGCAGCCACTACGAGCAGTACTTC. V gene TRBV24-1 combines with J gene TRBJ2-7, with a tentative D call TRBD2 (5 bases). The V gene lost 3 bases and the J gene lost 3 bases, with 11 bases spanning the gap. Germline V gene lookup returns CDR1 KGHDR and CDR2 SFDVKD. CDR3 length equals 14 residues.